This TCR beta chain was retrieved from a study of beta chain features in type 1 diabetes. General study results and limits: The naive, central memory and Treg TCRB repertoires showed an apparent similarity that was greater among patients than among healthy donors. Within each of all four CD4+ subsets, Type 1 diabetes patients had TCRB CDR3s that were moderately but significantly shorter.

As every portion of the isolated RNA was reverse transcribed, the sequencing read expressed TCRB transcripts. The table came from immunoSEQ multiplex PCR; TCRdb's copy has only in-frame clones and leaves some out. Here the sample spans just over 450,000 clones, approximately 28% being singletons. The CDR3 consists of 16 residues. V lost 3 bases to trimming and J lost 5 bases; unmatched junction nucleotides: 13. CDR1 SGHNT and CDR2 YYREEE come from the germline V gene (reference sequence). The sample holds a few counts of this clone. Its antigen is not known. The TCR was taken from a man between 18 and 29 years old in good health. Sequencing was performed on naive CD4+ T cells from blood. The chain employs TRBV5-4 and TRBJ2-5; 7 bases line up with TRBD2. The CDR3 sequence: CASSSTQTSFRETQYF. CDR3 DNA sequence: TGTGCCAGCAGCTCGACCCAGACTAGCTTCCGGGAGACCCAGTACTTC. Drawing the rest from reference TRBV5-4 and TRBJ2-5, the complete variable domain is ETGVTQSPTHLIKTRGQQVTLRCSSQSGHNTVSWYQQALGQGPQFIFQYYREEENGRGNFPPRFSGLQFPNYSSELNVNALELDDSALYLCASSSTQTSFRETQYFGPGTRLLVL.